These 13 T cell receptor beta chains came from one sample sequenced in a study of blood T cell repertoires in COVID-19. TCRdb's table, derived via immunoSEQ multiplex PCR, lists solely in-frame clones and lacks some. The sample holds about 170,000 clones, over 80% seen once. Sample: peripheral blood. Source of these receptors: a woman older than 75 with COVID-19, enrolled during active disease.

The J gene is TRBJ2-6, the V gene TRBV25-1; the D gene is possibly TRBD1 (5 bases). The V gene's germline CDR1 is MGHDK and CDR2 SYGVNS. V shed 6 bases and J shed 0 bases, with 18 bases lying between them. CDR3 size: 18 residues. Here the CDR3 DNA reads TGTGCCAGCAGCGGGTCTCCAGGGTTGGGCTCTGGGGCCAACGTCCTGACTTTC. It encodes CASSGSPGLGSGANVLTF.

The chain combines TRBV7-8 with TRBJ1-6; D might be TRBD1 (5 bases). The V gene's germline CDR1 is SGHVS and CDR2 FQNEAQ. Trimming removed 2 bases at V and 9 bases at J, with 5 bases between. The CDR3 runs 12 residues. The DNA of the CDR3 is TGTGCCAGCAGCTTACAGGGTTCACCCCTCCACTTT. Translation gives CASSLQGSPLHF.

J is TRBJ2-3 and V is TRBV29-1; a weak D match, TRBD2 (6 bases). The V gene lost 5 bases and the J gene lost 2 bases, with 17 bases spanning the gap. The CDR3 runs to 15 residues. Per the germline V gene, CDR1 is SQVTM and CDR2 is ANQGSEA. CDR3 coding DNA: TGCAGCGTTCGGGGGTGGGTGGTTCCCACAGATACGCAGTATTTT. This sequence encodes CSVRGWVVPTDTQYF.

The chain links TRBV11-2 to TRBJ1-1; the D gene is possibly TRBD1 (6 bases). The CDR3 is made up of 14 amino acids. CDR1 and CDR2 from the germline V gene are SGHAT and FQNNGV. Trimming took off 5 bases at V and 5 bases at J, with 15 bases between the two ends. This chain's CDR3 is CASSPPSRGTEAFF. The CDR3 DNA reads TGTGCCAGCAGCCCCCCCAGCAGGGGAACTGAAGCTTTCTTT.

This chain joins TRBV19 and TRBJ1-1, with TRBD1 identical over 7 bases. The CDR3 extends over 14 amino acids. Germline CDR1 LNHDA, CDR2 SQIVND (reference sequence). The junction had 3 bases not matched to a gene; V was cut back by 4 bases and J by 1 base. CDR3 in amino acids: CASSSRQGNTEAFF. The CDR3 DNA reads TGTGCCAGTAGTAGTCGACAGGGGAACACTGAAGCTTTCTTT.

This clone was picked up one time. This chain links TRBV28 with TRBJ1-2, with 9 positions matching TRBD1. The V segment lost 10 bases and the J segment 2 bases; nucleotides outside the gene matches: 11. The germline V gene encodes CDR1 MDHEN and CDR2 SYDVKM. The CDR3 length is 15 residues. As DNA, the CDR3 is TGTGCCACGACCGACAGGGGGATAAGAAACTATGGCTACACCTTC. Amino acid sequence: CATTDRGIRNYGYTF.

The genes are TRBV7-9 and TRBJ1-5; D might be TRBD1 (6 bases). Germline-derived CDR1 and CDR2 are SEHNR and FQNEAQ (reference sequence). V lost 8 bases and J 3 bases, leaving 8 bases between the germline ends. This CDR3 comprises 12 residues. Here the CDR3 DNA reads TGTGCCAGCGGACAGTACAATCAGCCCCAGCATTTT. Residues: CASGQYNQPQHF. Together with reference TRBV7-9 and TRBJ1-5, the CDR3 gives the full variable domain: DTGVSQNPRHKITKRGQNVTFRCDPISEHNRLYWYRQTLGQGPEFLTYFQNEAQLEKSRLLSDRFSAERPKGSFSTLEIQRTEQGDSAMYLCASGQYNQPQHFGDGTRLSIL.

The J gene is TRBJ2-2, the V gene TRBV3-1 (or the pseudogene TRBV3-2); 9 bases align to TRBD1. Trimming removed 6 bases from V and 4 bases from J; junction bases left unmatched: 3. Germline V gene sequence: CDR1 LGHDT, CDR2 YNNKEL (reference sequence). CDR3 size: 14 residues. CDR3 loop: CASRRQGGTGELFF. The CDR3 DNA is TGTGCCAGCAGGCGACAGGGGGGCACCGGGGAGCTGTTTTTT.

The rearrangement joins TRBV5-8 to TRBJ1-2, with D possibly being TRBD1 (6 bases). The CDR3 runs to 13 residues. The V gene lost 2 bases and the J gene lost 5 bases, with 10 bases spanning the gap. The germline CDR1 and CDR2 sequences are SGHTS and YDEGEE. CDR3 sequence (DNA): TGTGCCAGCAGCTTTACAGGGTCTTATGGCTACACCTTC. This translates into CASSFTGSYGYTF.

This chain joins TRBV5-1 and TRBJ1-2, with D perhaps TRBD1 (6 bases). The CDR3 is made up of 14 amino acids. The germline CDR1 and CDR2 sequences are SGHRS and YFSETQ. Trimming left V 0 bases short and J 7 bases short, with 13 bases between. CDR3 residues: CASSLGTDLRGYTF. The CDR3, as DNA: TGCGCCAGCAGCTTGGGGACAGACCTCCGTGGCTACACCTTC.

V gene TRBV12-3 or TRBV12-4 combines with J gene TRBJ2-1, with a weak D call TRBD2 (6 bases). V gave up 6 bases and J gave up 2 bases, with 8 bases separating them. The CDR3 spans 13 residues. CDR3 residues: CASRTRAYNEQFF. The CDR3 bases are TGTGCCAGCAGGACTAGGGCCTACAATGAGCAGTTCTTC.

The J gene is TRBJ1-3, the V gene TRBV7-2; D possibly corresponds to TRBD1 (5 bases). The CDR3 spans 18 residues. In germline, CDR1 is SGHTA, CDR2 FQGNSA. V dropped 2 bases and J dropped 0 bases, with 17 bases sitting between them. The CDR3 loop reads CASSLLGGLGVSGNTIYF. CDR3 nucleotides: TGTGCCAGCAGCTTATTGGGGGGTCTAGGGGTCTCTGGAAACACCATATATTTT.

This clone was observed a single time. The chain employs TRBV9 and TRBJ1-4; TRBD1 might be the D (6 bases). The V end lost 4 bases, the J end lost 5 bases, and 12 bases lay between the germline ends. CDR3 length: 14 residues. CDR1 SGDLS and CDR2 YYNGEE come from the germline V gene. The CDR3 coding sequence is TGTGCCAGCAGCCTCAAAGGGGGAAATGAAAAACTGTTTTTT. This codes for CASSLKGGNEKLFF.